A single sample gave rise to the 5 T cell receptor beta chains below, sequenced in a study of prognosis after radiotherapy for stage I lung cancer. Genomic DNA was the source, and TCR beta CDR3 was amplified from it by two-round multiplex PCR. Primers were specific to each TRBV and TRBJ gene in first-round PCR. TCRdb independently ran MiXCR on the multiplex PCR reads; one entry per CDR3 protein. The table includes nearly 35,000 distinct CDR3 sequences, 32% detected once. The input for sequencing was PBMCs, taken before or after stereotactic body radiation therapy (not recorded which). These receptors were obtained from a donor aged 50 or older with non-small cell lung cancer.

This clonotype came up many times. The V gene is TRBV11-2, the J gene TRBJ2-1; D remains unclear. V dropped 1 base and J dropped 7 bases, with 5 bases sitting between them. Germline lookup yields CDR1 SGHAT and CDR2 FQNNGV. The CDR3 is made up of 12 amino acids. The CDR3 DNA is TGTGCCAGCAGCTTAGTTCGTAATGAGCAGTTCTTC. Translated: CASSLVRNEQFF.

The sample holds many counts of this clonotype. The rearrangement uses TRBV7-9 and TRBJ1-3; 9 bases line up with TRBD1. The germline V gene encodes CDR1 SEHNR and CDR2 FQNEAQ (reference sequence). Trimming removed 2 bases from V and 4 bases from J; junction bases left unmatched: 6. This CDR3 is 16 amino acids long. DNA for the CDR3: TGTGCCAGCAGCTTACCAACAGGGGGCCGCGGAAACACCATATATTTT. Protein: CASSLPTGGRGNTIYF.

Comment on this clonotype: A much larger clone lies a single base off, so this may be a read error. The chain has TRBV12-3 or TRBV12-4 and TRBJ2-5; 9 positions match TRBD1. The CDR3 consists of 14 residues. CDR3 nucleotides: TGTTCCAGCAGCCACGGACAGGGGCAAGAGACCCAGTACTTC. As protein: CSSSHGQGQETQYF.

This clonotype was seen repeatedly, ten times or more. J is TRBJ2-7 and V is TRBV5-5; 7 nucleotides line up with TRBD1. The V gene's germline CDR1 is SGHKS and CDR2 YYEKEE (reference sequence). This CDR3 has 14 amino acids. Trimming took 0 bases from V and 4 from J; bases not matched to a gene: 4. DNA of the CDR3: TGTGCCAGCAGCTTGGGTAGGGGGCTTTACGAGCAGTACTTC. Its protein is CASSLGRGLYEQYF.

The table lists this clonotype with many counts. The chain has TRBV20-1 and TRBJ1-3; TRBD1 matches 7 bases. CDR3 length: 14 amino acids. V trimming: 5 bases; J trimming: 4 bases; junction bases outside the gene matches: 8. CDR1 DFQATT and CDR2 SNEGSKA come from the germline V gene (reference sequence). The CDR3 protein is CSAPDRVGGNTIYF. CDR3 nucleotide sequence: TGCAGTGCTCCCGACAGGGTTGGGGGAAACACCATATATTTT.